One and the same sample provided the 6 T cell receptor beta chains below, sequenced in a study of blood T cell repertoires in COVID-19 (dated by TCRdb to about 2020). The library was generated by the immunoSEQ multiplex PCR assay. What TCRdb holds here is the immuneACCESS table cut down to in-frame rearrangements. Part of the clones is not present; checked against another copy, under half of the missing clones reflect an unresolved V gene, and the others are unexplained. This sample comprises around 210,000 clones, around 81% of them detected only once. The top ten constitute around 0.93% of the sample. The sequenced sample was peripheral blood. These receptors were obtained from a man aged 55 to 70 with COVID-19, enrolled during active disease.

The chain recombines TRBV5-8 with TRBJ2-2, with a tentative D call TRBD1 (6 bases). Trimming stripped 3 bases from V and 5 bases from J, with 14 bases between. Germline V lookup: CDR1 SGHTS, CDR2 YDEGEE. The CDR3 length is 15 residues. Here the CDR3 reads CASSSGTGWTGELFF. For the CDR3, the DNA is TGTGCCAGCAGCTCAGGAACAGGGTGGACCGGGGAGCTGTTTTTT.

This clone was seen only once. The junction does not match germline at one end; this may be a read error. This chain uses TRBV19 with TRBJ1-2; no definite D call. CDR3 size: 11 residues. Germline V gives CDR1 LNHDA, CDR2 SQIVND (reference sequence). The CDR3, as DNA: TGTGCCAGCTCAGAGGGCGTTTCGGTCGGCTTC. It is translated as CASSEGVSVGF.

V usage is TRBV30 and J usage is TRBJ1-6, with D perhaps TRBD1 (6 bases). Trimming stripped 5 bases from V and 9 bases from J, with 17 bases between. This CDR3 has 14 residues. Germline V gives CDR1 GTSNPN, CDR2 SVGIG (reference sequence). CDR3 bases: TGTGCCTGGCGGACACAGGGAAGTTTTTCACCCCTCCACTTT. Protein sequence: CAWRTQGSFSPLHF.

The chain joins TRBV2 to TRBJ2-7, with D possibly TRBD2 on 6 matching bases. V was cut by 3 bases and J by 8 bases, with 8 bases left in between. The CDR3 length is 11 residues. The germline gives CDR1 SNHLY, CDR2 FYNNEI. CDR3 coding DNA: TGTGCCAGCAGTGAGGAGGGGCAGCAGTACTTC. Translated: CASSEEGQQYF. The full variable domain, in which reference TRBV2 and TRBJ2-7 provide the parts outside the CDR3, is EPEVTQTPSHQVTQMGQEVILRCVPISNHLYFYWYRQILGQKVEFLVSFYNNEISEKSEIFDDQFSVERPDGSNFTLKIRSTKLEDSAMYFCASSEEGQQYFGPGTRLTVT.

This chain links TRBV5-5 with TRBJ1-1, with D unresolved. Per the germline V gene, CDR1 is SGHKS and CDR2 is YYEKEE (reference sequence). V shed 0 bases and J shed 0 bases, with 15 bases lying between them. The CDR3 totals 17 residues. For the CDR3, the DNA is TGTGCCAGCAGCTTGGTGGCAGATACTAACCTGAACACTGAAGCTTTCTTT. The encoded protein is CASSLVADTNLNTEAFF.

The CDR3: CASSAWQGGSYGYTF. In DNA, the CDR3 is TGTGCCAGCAGCGCCTGGCAGGGAGGGAGCTATGGCTACACCTTC. The chain recombines TRBV9 with TRBJ1-2; perhaps TRBD1 as D (5 bases). CDR1 is SGDLS, CDR2 YYNGEE, per germline. The CDR3 is 15 amino acids. The V and J ends lost 3 bases and 4 bases respectively, with 16 bases between them.